This paragraph reports one T cell receptor (beta chain). Its antigen is as yet unknown. The junction differs from germline at one of its ends, possibly a read error. CDR3 length equals 13 residues. Looked up from germline, CDR1 is SGHRS and CDR2 is YFSETQ. Clones were read by immunoSEQ multiplex PCR, and TCRdb kept only the in-frame ones, dropping some. The sample holds roughly 720,000 clones, 90% seen once. Pooled CD45RO+ cells and CCR7-negative CD45RA+ TemRA cells made up CD8 memory. This sample was taken from a study of shared clonotypes between healthy human individuals. Study outcomes and limitations: Relative to clonotypes present in all four donors, those not shared had lower generation probabilities. Relative to memory subsets, naive subsets generally showed larger estimated richness. Sampling used blood alone; tissue repertoires probably differ.

The sequence was collected from a man aged 18-30 years in good health. Some clones in this sample may be carry-over from other donors' samples. The specimen sequenced was memory CD8+ T cells from PBMCs. Specified subset: CD45RO+ cells pooled with CCR7-negative TemRA cells. This sequence joins TRBV5-1 and TRBJ1-2; D unresolved. The DNA for the CDR3 is TGCGCCAGCAGTTTGGTTCCGGTCTATGGCTACACCTTC. Translated, it gives CASSLVPVYGYTF.